The clone carrying this T cell receptor beta chain was picked up one time. J lost 5 bases, V lost 2 bases, and 4 bases had no gene match. The CDR3 is 15 amino acids. CDR1 KGHSH and CDR2 LQKENI come from the germline V gene. This entry belongs to a study of memory CD4+ T cells and cytomegalovirus serostatus. For the study at large: Of the healthy Belgian adults, 9 were CMV seropositive and 20 to 30 seronegative.

Single viable CD3+CD4+CD8-CD45RO+ cells were sorted as the memory CD4+ T cells. Positive selection with CD4 microbeads enriched total CD4+ T cells. The assay was immunoSEQ multiplex PCR, and TCRdb's table has in-frame clones only and misses some. The data hold about 50,000 clones, with roughly 78% observed a single time. The rearrangement joins TRBV18 to TRBJ2-7; 12 nucleotides agree with TRBD1. Material: memory CD4+ T cells from blood. The TCR comes from an adult in good health and CMV-seronegative. The CDR3 nucleotides read TGTGCCAGCTCACCAGGGACAGGGGGCAGGAACGAGCAGTACTTC. This translates into CASSPGTGGRNEQYF. The whole variable domain, remainder taken from reference TRBV18 and TRBJ2-7, is NAGVMQNPRHLVRRRGQEARLRCSPMKGHSHVYWYRQLPEEGLKFMVYLQKENIIDESGMPKERFSAEFPKEGPSILRIQQVVRGDSAAYFCASSPGTGGRNEQYFGPGTRLTVT.